This T cell receptor (beta chain) comes out of a study of T cell changes during pregnancy in multiple sclerosis. The protocol was immunoSEQ multiplex PCR, while the TCRdb copy is restricted to in-frame clones and leaves out a portion. This table holds some 38,000 clones, around 92% found once. Trimming took 4 bases from V and 10 from J, leaving 16 bases between them. The length of the CDR3 is 12 residues. CDR1 is GTSNPN and CDR2 is SVGIG in the germline V gene (reference sequence). The V and J genes are TRBV30 and TRBJ1-1, with TRBD1 as a possible D gene (6 bases). This specimen consisted of CD8+ T cells from peripheral blood mononuclear cells, obtained after pregnancy. The TCR sequence derives from a female donor with multiple sclerosis, enrolled in a pregnancy study. The CDR3 bases are TGTGCCTGGAAGACTGGGGGCTCTCTAGCTTTCTTT. Translated: CAWKTGGSLAFF.